Below, 31 T cell receptor beta chains from the same sample are listed, as sequenced in a study of T cells in Graves' hyperthyroidism and ophthalmopathy (dated by TCRdb to about 2019). Libraries were constructed by multiplex PCR. For sequencing, an Illumina HiSeq 2000 was employed. TCR beta CDR3 regions were amplified from RNA transcripts. A first-round RT-PCR of the TCR CDR3 used the HTBI primer set with the Qiagen OneStep RT-PCR kit. Starting from the raw public reads, TCRdb applied fastp trimming at Q25, assembled clones with MiXCR and retained in-frame beta chains. Identical CDR3 proteins give one entry, which carries the most common genes and DNA. The sample includes around 540,000 distinct CDR3 sequences, with about 43% observed a single time. 8% to 8.5% of the sample belongs to the ten largest clones. The sample consisted of peripheral blood or thyroid tissue (not recorded which). These receptors originate from a young woman with Graves' hyperthyroidism. Donor details come from another sample of the same person, matched by shared clones.

This chain uses TRBV29-1 with TRBJ1-3, with D perhaps matching TRBD1 (5 bases). V gave up 3 bases and J gave up 3 bases, with 12 bases separating them. CDR3 length: 14 residues. Germline V gives CDR1 SQVTM, CDR2 ANQGSEA. The CDR3 region has the DNA TGCAGCGTTGAGGGTGACAGATTTGGAAACACCATATATTTT. Translation gives CSVEGDRFGNTIYF.

This clonotype was seen more than once but under ten times. The V gene is TRBV29-1, the J gene TRBJ2-7; 8 bases fit TRBD2. Looked up from germline, CDR1 is SQVTM and CDR2 is ANQGSEA. There are 16 residues in the CDR3. V lost 4 bases, J lost 1 base, and 12 bases stayed unmatched. The CDR3 nucleotides are TGCAGCGTTGTGCTAGCCGGGCGGGAGGATTCCTACGAGCAGTACTTC. This sequence encodes CSVVLAGREDSYEQYF.

The chain links TRBV20-1 to TRBJ1-2; TRBD1 is a possible D gene (6 bases). Trimming removed 7 bases from V and 6 bases from J, with 9 bases in between. Germline V gene data show CDR1 as DFQATT and CDR2 as SNEGSKA (reference sequence). This CDR3 has 10 amino acids. CDR3 in DNA: TGCAGTGAGTCAGGGGATGGCTACACCTTC. Translating gives CSESGDGYTF.

This clonotype has only a few counts. The chain couples TRBV20-1 to TRBJ1-1; 9 bases fit TRBD1. Germline CDR1 is DFQATT and CDR2 is SNEGSKA (reference sequence). CDR3 length: 14 amino acids. V lost 5 bases to trimming and J lost 5 bases; unmatched junction nucleotides: 9. The CDR3 reads CSASDRGGQTEAFF. The CDR3 DNA reads TGCAGTGCTTCGGACAGGGGTGGGCAGACTGAAGCTTTCTTT.

V and J are TRBV7-6 and TRBJ2-5; maybe TRBD1 (5 bases). Germline-derived CDR1 and CDR2 are SGHVS and FNYEAQ. This CDR3 is 13 amino acids long. V lost 5 bases, J lost 1 base, and 8 bases lay in between. CDR3 DNA: TGTGCCAGCAGCCCGGACATCCAAGAGACCCAGTACTTC. Protein product: CASSPDIQETQYF.

This clonotype showed up many times. J is TRBJ2-7 and V is TRBV7-9, with D tentatively TRBD2 (5 bases). CDR3 length equals 13 residues. Between the trimmed V and J ends, which lost 5 bases and 2 bases, there was a span of 10 bases. The germline CDR1 and CDR2 sequences are SEHNR and FQNEAQ (reference sequence). The CDR3 sequence is CASSPLVPYEQYF. Here the CDR3 DNA reads TGTGCCAGCAGCCCACTAGTTCCCTACGAGCAGTACTTC.

The CDR3 sequence is CASSQGMTSGKGGTQYF. The CDR3 bases are TGTGCCAGCAGCCAAGGAATGACTAGCGGGAAAGGAGGGACCCAGTACTTC. The chain links TRBV7-9 to TRBJ2-5, with 11 bases aligning to TRBD2. The junction had 15 bases not matched to a gene; V was cut back by 5 bases and J by 7 bases. CDR3 length: 17 amino acids. Germline V gene lookup returns CDR1 SEHNR and CDR2 FQNEAQ (reference sequence).

The chain employs TRBV5-6 and TRBJ1-1, with a weak D call TRBD1 (5 bases). The CDR3 totals 17 residues. V lost 5 bases to trimming and J lost 1 base, with 21 bases between them. Germline CDR1 SGHDT, CDR2 YYEEEE. The CDR3, as DNA: TGTGCCAGCAGTACAGTGGGCCGCGGGGGTTGGAACACTGAAGCTTTCTTT. Protein product: CASSTVGRGGWNTEAFF.

In its sample, this clonotype was seen a few times. The chain links TRBV12-3 or TRBV12-4 to TRBJ2-3; 10 bases are a match to TRBD1. With V trimmed by 11 bases and J by 4 bases, 3 bases remained unmatched. This CDR3 has 12 amino acids. This CDR3 is CALGQGADTQYF. In nucleotides, the CDR3 is TGTGCCCTTGGACAGGGGGCAGATACGCAGTATTTT.

V and J are TRBV5-6 and TRBJ1-2; no clear D gene. Germline CDR1 is SGHDT and CDR2 is YYEEEE. There are 14 residues in the CDR3. Trimming took 5 bases from V and 7 from J, leaving 18 bases between them. CDR3 sequence reads: CASRLTGIRLGYTF. In DNA form, the CDR3 reads TGTGCCAGCAGACTAACCGGGATCCGTCTTGGCTACACCTTC.

The genes are TRBV25-1 and TRBJ1-5, with D hard to call. V gave up 5 bases and J gave up 0 bases, with 5 bases separating them. The CDR3 consists of 13 residues. CDR1 and CDR2 from the germline V gene are MGHDK and SYGVNS. CDR3 residues: CASSFYSNQPQHF. In DNA, the CDR3 is TGTGCCAGCAGTTTCTATAGCAATCAGCCCCAGCATTTT.

V is TRBV29-1 and J is TRBJ2-7, with TRBD1 matching 11 bases. The ends lost 6 bases at V and 1 base at J; junction bases unmatched: 5. The CDR3 loop spans 14 amino acids. The germline gives CDR1 SQVTM, CDR2 ANQGSEA. For the CDR3, the DNA is TGCAGCGTCGCCGGGACAGGGGGTTCCTACGAGCAGTACTTC. Its translation: CSVAGTGGSYEQYF.

The J gene is TRBJ1-2, the V gene TRBV14; 7 bases agree with TRBD1. With V trimmed by 2 bases and J by 4 bases, 4 bases remained unmatched. Germline V CDR1 and CDR2: SGHDN, FVKESK. The length of the CDR3 is 14 residues. CDR3 in DNA: TGTGCCAGCAGCCAATTTGGGACAGTCTATGGCTACACCTTC. Translation gives CASSQFGTVYGYTF.

This chain connects TRBV20-1 to TRBJ1-2; D gene ambiguous. Germline values: CDR1 DFQATT, CDR2 SNEGSKA (reference sequence). The CDR3 spans 14 residues. With 2 bases removed from V and 0 bases from J, the gap between germline ends came to 10 bases. CDR3 amino acids: CSARNTGANYGYTF. CDR3 nucleotides: TGCAGTGCTAGAAACACGGGAGCTAACTATGGCTACACCTTC.

This clonotype was found a few times. This chain joins TRBV24-1 and TRBJ2-2; TRBD1 agrees at 7 bases. Germline loops: CDR1 KGHDR, CDR2 SFDVKD. V lost 9 bases, J lost 2 bases, and 5 bases stayed unmatched. The CDR3 is 14 residues long. CDR3 DNA: TGTGCCACCTCCGGGACAGCTAACACCGGGGAGCTGTTTTTT. It codes for CATSGTANTGELFF.

The table lists this clonotype with a few counts. The gene calls are TRBV12-3 or TRBV12-4 and TRBJ1-3; unclear D gene. The ends were cut back, 6 bases at V and 9 bases at J, with 18 bases in the middle. This CDR3 comprises 14 residues. The chain's CDR3 is CASSYSDMGSTIYF. For the CDR3, the DNA is TGTGCCAGCAGCTACTCCGACATGGGCAGCACCATATATTTT.

This sequence joins TRBV10-3 and TRBJ2-6; D is uncertain. Trimming pared 2 bases from V and 1 base from J, leaving 3 bases between. Per germline, CDR1 ENHRY and CDR2 SYGVKD. CDR3 size: 14 residues. The CDR3 bases are TGTGCCATCAGTGAGGTTTCTGGGGCCAACGTCCTGACTTTC. Residues: CAISEVSGANVLTF.

The V and J genes are TRBV20-1 and TRBJ2-5; 7 bases match TRBD2. CDR3 length: 14 amino acids. The V segment lost 6 bases and the J segment 1 base; nucleotides outside the gene matches: 8. Per germline, CDR1 DFQATT and CDR2 SNEGSKA (reference sequence). The CDR3 loop is CSARIAGRQETQYF. The CDR3 DNA sequence: TGCAGTGCCAGAATAGCGGGTCGCCAAGAGACCCAGTACTTC.

In this sample, this clonotype turned up many times. The chain carries TRBV15 and TRBJ1-4, with D unresolved. Per the germline V gene, CDR1 is LNHNV and CDR2 is YYDKDF (reference sequence). The CDR3 length is 15 residues. Trimming left V 2 bases short and J 5 bases short, with 12 bases between. This CDR3 is CATSRQWTGNEKLFF. Here the CDR3 DNA reads TGTGCCACCAGCAGACAGTGGACGGGGAATGAAAAACTGTTTTTT.

The gene calls are TRBV6-1 and TRBJ1-4, with D perhaps matching TRBD1 (6 bases). The V and J ends lost 5 bases and 7 bases respectively, with 11 bases between them. CDR3 size: 13 residues. Germline V gene sequence: CDR1 MNHNS, CDR2 SASEGT. The CDR3 loop is CASSPGTPEKLFF. Here the CDR3 DNA reads TGTGCCAGCAGTCCCGGGACACCTGAAAAACTGTTTTTT.

The genes are TRBV12-5 and TRBJ1-1; D gene unclear. The CDR3 spans 15 residues. V was clipped by 3 bases and J by 1 base, with 12 bases between them. In germline, CDR1 is LGHNT, CDR2 FRNRAP. CDR3: CASGFGSFSNTEAFF. DNA for the CDR3: TGTGCTAGTGGTTTTGGGAGCTTTTCGAACACTGAAGCTTTCTTT.

This sequence joins TRBV7-8 and TRBJ2-7, with 8 bases matching TRBD2. Germline values: CDR1 SGHVS, CDR2 FQNEAQ. V trimming: 1 base; J trimming: 2 bases; junction bases outside the gene matches: 10. The CDR3 is 17 residues long. DNA for the CDR3: TGTGCCAGCAGCTTAGTCGGGACGTCTAGCGGGCCCTACGAGCAGTACTTC. Its translation: CASSLVGTSSGPYEQYF.

V gene TRBV2 combines with J gene TRBJ1-5; no clear D gene. V was cut by 6 bases and J by 3 bases, with 12 bases left in between. The CDR3 is 14 residues long. The V gene's germline CDR1 is SNHLY and CDR2 FYNNEI. DNA of the CDR3: TGTGCCAGCAGCGTGACGGTGAACAATCAGCCCCAGCATTTT. Its protein is CASSVTVNNQPQHF.

Ten or more counts support this clonotype. The rearrangement links TRBV10-3 to TRBJ2-6, with TRBD1 matching over 9 bases. The V gene's germline CDR1 is ENHRY and CDR2 SYGVKD. This CDR3 has 15 amino acids. J gave up 4 bases and V 7 bases, and 5 bases lay outside the gene matches. The CDR3 reads CAIKGTGKGANVLTF. The CDR3 bases are TGTGCCATCAAAGGGACAGGGAAAGGGGCCAACGTCCTGACTTTC.

The chain couples TRBV5-5 to TRBJ1-2, with D uncertain. Between the trimmed V and J ends, which lost 2 bases and 6 bases, there was a span of 11 bases. The V gene's germline CDR1 is SGHKS and CDR2 YYEKEE (reference sequence). The CDR3 sequence is 13 residues long. CDR3 nucleotides: TGTGCCAGCAGCTTCGACTTTCTTGATGGCTACACCTTC. This translates into CASSFDFLDGYTF.

The V and J genes are TRBV10-3 and TRBJ1-1, with TRBD1 matching 7 bases. The CDR3 spans 15 residues. The junction had 4 bases not matched to a gene; V was cut back by 2 bases and J by 1 base. Germline-derived CDR1 and CDR2 are ENHRY and SYGVKD. This CDR3 is CAISEGQATNTEAFF. The CDR3 nucleotides are TGTGCCATCAGTGAGGGACAGGCGACGAACACTGAAGCTTTCTTT.

The chain combines TRBV2 with TRBJ1-5; D perhaps matches TRBD1 (6 bases). This CDR3 is built from 16 residues. Per the germline V gene, CDR1 is SNHLY and CDR2 is FYNNEI. V was trimmed by 6 bases and J by 1 base, leaving 16 bases between them. The CDR3 region is CASSQDVTGSNQPQHF. CDR3 DNA sequence: TGTGCCAGCAGCCAAGATGTCACAGGGAGCAATCAGCCCCAGCATTTT. The full variable domain, in which reference TRBV2 and TRBJ1-5 provide the parts outside the CDR3, is EPEVTQTPSHQVTQMGQEVILRCVPISNHLYFYWYRQILGQKVEFLVSFYNNEISEKSEIFDDQFSVERPDGSNFTLKIRSTKLEDSAMYFCASSQDVTGSNQPQHFGDGTRLSIL.

This clonotype has more than one count but fewer than ten. The chain recombines TRBV7-9 with TRBJ2-5; 12 nucleotides align to TRBD1. CDR3 size: 16 residues. With 5 bases clipped from V and 5 bases from J, the junction kept 9 bases outside the gene matches. In germline, CDR1 is SEHNR, CDR2 FQNEAQ (reference sequence). In DNA form, the CDR3 reads TGTGCCAGCAGCCCGCGGGACAGGGGGCGAGTGGAGACCCAGTACTTC. It yields the protein CASSPRDRGRVETQYF. The complete variable domain, with remaining parts taken from reference TRBV7-9 and TRBJ2-5, reads DTGVSQNPRHKITKRGQNVTFRCDPISEHNRLYWYRQTLGQGPEFLTYFQNEAQLEKSRLLSDRFSAERPKGSFSTLEIQRTEQGDSAMYLCASSPRDRGRVETQYFGPGTRLLVL.

The gene calls are TRBV7-6 and TRBJ2-7; tentatively, D is TRBD1 or TRBD2 (5 bases each). Between the trimmed V and J ends, which lost 5 bases and 2 bases, there was a span of 16 bases. CDR1 is SGHVS and CDR2 is FNYEAQ in the germline V gene. CDR3 length: 15 residues. As DNA, the CDR3 is TGTGCCAGCAGCCAAGGCAGGGAGAATCCCTACGAGCAGTACTTC. Its translation: CASSQGRENPYEQYF.

This clonotype has a handful of counts. This chain links TRBV20-1 with TRBJ2-7; D not resolved. The germline V and J ends were trimmed by 7 bases and 2 bases, with 6 bases remaining between them. The CDR3 is 10 residues long. Germline V gene sequence: CDR1 DFQATT, CDR2 SNEGSKA (reference sequence). For the CDR3, the DNA is TGCAGTGTAGGGACCTACGAGCAGTACTTC. Protein sequence: CSVGTYEQYF.

CDR3 loop: CSVEDWEAFF. For the CDR3, the DNA is TGCAGCGTTGAGGACTGGGAAGCTTTCTTT. The V and J genes are TRBV29-1 and TRBJ1-1; D call uncertain. V lost 3 bases, J lost 8 bases, and 7 bases lay in between. The CDR3 is 10 residues long. The germline V gene has CDR1 SQVTM and CDR2 ANQGSEA.